The T cell receptor (beta chain) under discussion was sequenced for a study of brain T cells in children with intractable seizures. Surgery cases with the highest brain T cell transcript signatures were chosen for sequencing. Sequencing was performed with immunoSEQ multiplex PCR; in TCRdb, only in-frame clones are kept and a portion is missing. The sample carries 110,000 or so clones, around 94% recorded once. Per the germline V gene, CDR1 is LNHDA and CDR2 is SQIVND (reference sequence). This CDR3 is built from 13 residues. V lost 1 base, J lost 5 bases, and 2 bases stayed unmatched. Worth noting for this clone: The target antigen is unknown.

Study outcomes and limitations: Pre-surgery blood may have been undersampled, hiding some clones.

The V call is TRBV19, the J call TRBJ2-7; 7 bases line up with TRBD2. The sequence was obtained from a boy under two years old with hemimegalencephaly and intractable seizures. The sequencing here drew on peripheral blood, taken at surgery. Written as DNA, the CDR3 is TGTGCCAGTAGTATAGTTGCGGGAGACGAGCAGTACTTC. This gives the protein CASSIVAGDEQYF.